The 24 T cell receptor beta chains below were found in one sample sequenced in a study of cytomegalovirus exposure and HLA in healthy donors. Researchers ran the PCR with 60 Vbeta and 13 Jbeta primers. Clones were read by immunoSEQ multiplex PCR, and TCRdb kept only the in-frame ones, dropping some. The sample comprises under 150,000 clones, around 75% of which are singletons, and less than 9.5% rests with the top ten. The sequenced sample consisted of PBMCs. These receptor sequences come from a woman in her forties or fifties in good health and CMV-seropositive.

The J gene is TRBJ1-2, the V gene TRBV9; D unclear. This CDR3 is built from 12 residues. Deletions cut 2 bases from V and 0 bases from J, with 2 bases between. CDR1 SGDLS and CDR2 YYNGEE come from the germline V gene. Written as DNA, the CDR3 is TGTGCCAGCAGCGTCGCTAACTATGGCTACACCTTC. Protein sequence: CASSVANYGYTF.

This rearrangement joins TRBV30 to TRBJ2-3; tentatively, D is TRBD2 (6 bases). Germline CDR1 GTSNPN, CDR2 SVGIG (reference sequence). V was trimmed by 0 bases and J by 4 bases, leaving 17 bases between them. This CDR3 region has 16 residues. CDR3 residues: CAWSVFSGSSADTQYF. The DNA of the CDR3 is TGTGCCTGGAGTGTATTCAGCGGGTCTAGCGCAGATACGCAGTATTTT.

V usage is TRBV19 and J usage is TRBJ2-1, with 8 positions matching TRBD1. The germline V gene encodes CDR1 LNHDA and CDR2 SQIVND (reference sequence). Unmatched junction bases numbered 3, after V lost 3 bases and J lost 2 bases. This CDR3 spans 15 amino acids. The CDR3 coding sequence is TGTGCCAGTAGTATCGGGGGACAGGCCTACAATGAGCAGTTCTTC. The encoded protein is CASSIGGQAYNEQFF.

The chain links TRBV5-4 to TRBJ2-7; 7 nucleotides align to TRBD2. The CDR3 loop spans 15 amino acids. The J segment lost 2 bases and the V segment lost 4 bases, leaving 9 bases of the junction unmatched. The germline gives CDR1 SGHNT, CDR2 YYREEE (reference sequence). The DNA for the CDR3 is TGTGCCAGCAGCATTCCTAGCGGTTCTCCCTACGAGCAGTACTTC. Amino acids: CASSIPSGSPYEQYF. Full variable domain (rest looked up from reference TRBV5-4 and TRBJ2-7): ETGVTQSPTHLIKTRGQQVTLRCSSQSGHNTVSWYQQALGQGPQFIFQYYREEENGRGNFPPRFSGLQFPNYSSELNVNALELDDSALYLCASSIPSGSPYEQYFGPGTRLTVT.

This clone was seen a single time. CDR3 in amino acids: CAWSVEGGGSGELFF. The CDR3 region has the DNA TGTGCCTGGAGTGTCGAGGGTGGCGGTTCCGGGGAGCTGTTTTTT. This chain uses TRBV30 with TRBJ2-2, with D possibly matching TRBD2 (5 bases). The ends were cut back, 0 bases at V and 6 bases at J, with 14 bases in the middle. CDR1 GTSNPN and CDR2 SVGIG come from the germline V gene (reference sequence). The CDR3 runs 15 residues.

The chain uses TRBV7-2 and TRBJ2-7, with 14 bases fitting TRBD2. The CDR3 length is 19 residues. Germline V CDR1 and CDR2: SGHTA, FQGNSA. With 2 bases clipped from V and 0 bases from J, the junction kept 9 bases outside the gene matches. The DNA for the CDR3 is TGTGCCAGCAGCTTAAGACTAGCGGGGGGGGGAGGAAGCTCCTACGAGCAGTACTTC. Translation gives CASSLRLAGGGGSSYEQYF.

The V gene is TRBV20-1, the J gene TRBJ2-7; unclear D gene. This CDR3 contains 11 residues. V lost 5 bases and J 1 base, leaving 6 bases between the germline ends. Germline CDR1 reads DFQATT; CDR2 reads SNEGSKA (reference sequence). The CDR3 nucleotides read TGCAGTGCTCTAGGTTCCTACGAGCAGTACTTC. This codes for CSALGSYEQYF.

The genes are TRBV2 and TRBJ2-7; D possibly corresponds to TRBD2 (5 bases). Germline assignment: CDR1 SNHLY and CDR2 FYNNEI. Trimming left V 6 bases short and J 3 bases short, with 15 bases between. The CDR3 consists of 14 residues. The DNA of the CDR3 is TGTGCCAGCAGGACCCGGGATCTGAACTACGAGCAGTACTTC. It yields the protein CASRTRDLNYEQYF. The full variable domain, in which reference TRBV2 and TRBJ2-7 provide the parts outside the CDR3, is EPEVTQTPSHQVTQMGQEVILRCVPISNHLYFYWYRQILGQKVEFLVSFYNNEISEKSEIFDDQFSVERPDGSNFTLKIRSTKLEDSAMYFCASRTRDLNYEQYFGPGTRLTVT.

This clone has more than one count but fewer than ten. This sequence joins TRBV5-6 and TRBJ2-7, with 8 bases lining up with TRBD1. The germline V gene encodes CDR1 SGHDT and CDR2 YYEEEE. The CDR3 extends over 14 amino acids. Trimming removed 3 bases from V and 6 bases from J; junction bases left unmatched: 8. CDR3 coding DNA: TGTGCCAGCAGCTATGGGACAGGCCTCCTCGAGCAGTACTTC. It translates to CASSYGTGLLEQYF.

This rearrangement joins TRBV7-9 to TRBJ2-1; TRBD2 agrees at 11 bases. V lost 4 bases and J lost 1; bases outside the gene matches: 3. The CDR3 is made up of 16 amino acids. Germline V gives CDR1 SEHNR, CDR2 FQNEAQ (reference sequence). The CDR3 reads CASSSASGRSYNEQFF. For the CDR3, the DNA is TGTGCCAGCAGCTCTGCTAGCGGGAGGTCCTACAATGAGCAGTTCTTC. The full variable domain, its missing parts supplied by reference TRBV7-9 and TRBJ2-1, is DTGVSQNPRHKITKRGQNVTFRCDPISEHNRLYWYRQTLGQGPEFLTYFQNEAQLEKSRLLSDRFSAERPKGSFSTLEIQRTEQGDSAMYLCASSSASGRSYNEQFFGPGTRLTVL.

The chain is built from TRBV5-4 and TRBJ2-7, with D uncertain. Trimming removed 4 bases from V and 5 bases from J, with 7 bases in between. The CDR3 contains 11 residues. Per the germline V gene, CDR1 is SGHNT and CDR2 is YYREEE (reference sequence). The CDR3 region has the DNA TGTGCCAGCAGCATACATAACGAGCAGTACTTC. This translates into CASSIHNEQYF.

The chain uses TRBV30 and TRBJ1-2; TRBD1 might be the D (6 bases). Trimming took 2 bases from V and 6 from J, leaving 10 bases between them. The germline gives CDR1 GTSNPN, CDR2 SVGIG (reference sequence). This CDR3 comprises 12 residues. The chain's CDR3 is CAWSPGADGYTF. DNA for the CDR3: TGTGCCTGGAGTCCAGGGGCGGATGGCTACACCTTC.

The genes are TRBV6-5 and TRBJ1-5, with D perhaps TRBD1 (5 bases). Germline V lookup: CDR1 MNHEY, CDR2 SVGAGI. This CDR3 is built from 13 residues. The ends were cut back, 5 bases at V and 3 bases at J, with 8 bases in the middle. CDR3 in amino acids: CASSRQTNQPQHF. The CDR3, as DNA: TGTGCCAGCAGTCGACAGACCAATCAGCCCCAGCATTTT.

The chain combines TRBV29-1 with TRBJ2-7; 9 bases are a match to TRBD2. Losses at the gene ends were 6 bases for V and 0 bases for J; bases not matched to a gene: 3. Per germline, CDR1 SQVTM and CDR2 ANQGSEA. The CDR3 is 13 amino acids. This CDR3 is CSVASGASYEQYF. Written as DNA, the CDR3 is TGCAGCGTCGCTAGCGGGGCCTCCTACGAGCAGTACTTC.

This clone has more than one count but fewer than ten. This rearrangement joins TRBV6-5 to TRBJ1-2; possible D gene TRBD1, 5 bases. The V end lost 10 bases, the J end lost 5 bases, and 8 bases lay between the germline ends. This CDR3 comprises 10 residues. The germline V gene encodes CDR1 MNHEY and CDR2 SVGAGI. The DNA for the CDR3 is TGTGCCACCAAGGGGTATGGCTACACCTTC. Translating it yields CATKGYGYTF.

V and J are TRBV2 and TRBJ2-5; 13 bases are shared with TRBD2. CDR3 length: 17 amino acids. With V trimmed by 6 bases and J by 5 bases, 12 bases remained unmatched. CDR1 is SNHLY and CDR2 is FYNNEI in the germline V gene. The CDR3 bases are TGTGCCAGCAGCCTTCTACTAGCGGGAGGGCCTGAGGAGACCCAGTACTTC. Its protein is CASSLLLAGGPEETQYF.

The chain combines TRBV4-1 with TRBJ1-1; no clear D. V lost 1 base to trimming and J lost 5 bases, with 14 bases between them. This CDR3 is built from 15 residues. The germline V gene has CDR1 MGHRA and CDR2 YSYEKL. The CDR3 DNA sequence: TGCGCCAGCAGCCAAGGGCCGCAGGATGGGACTGAAGCTTTCTTT. Its protein is CASSQGPQDGTEAFF.

The chain recombines TRBV5-1 with TRBJ1-3; 7 bases map to TRBD1. This CDR3 has 15 residues. Germline V gene sequence: CDR1 SGHRS, CDR2 YFSETQ. V lost 4 bases, J lost 1 base, and 5 bases stayed unmatched. CDR3 in DNA: TGCGCCAGCAGCCGAGGGACAGATTCTGGAAACACCATATATTTT. Translating it yields CASSRGTDSGNTIYF.

The sample holds a few counts of this clone. This likely came from a read error, as a far larger clone is one base away. CDR3 protein: CASSLWQGPYNEQFF. For the CDR3, the DNA is TGTGCCAGCAGCTTGTGGCAGGGGCCCTACAATGAGCAGTTCTTC. V usage is TRBV13 and J usage is TRBJ2-1; possibly TRBD1 for D (6 bases). This CDR3 contains 15 residues. Trimming stripped 3 bases from V and 2 bases from J, with 11 bases between. The germline CDR1 and CDR2 sequences are PRHDT and FYEKMQ (reference sequence).

V is TRBV7-9 and J is TRBJ2-7; 7 nucleotides agree with TRBD1. The V and J ends lost 1 base and 5 bases, in that order; junction bases with no gene match: 5. The CDR3 length is 14 residues. From germline, CDR1 is SEHNR and CDR2 FQNEAQ (reference sequence). The CDR3 region is CASSLVGQVDEQYF. The CDR3 coding sequence is TGTGCCAGCAGCTTAGTAGGACAGGTGGACGAGCAGTACTTC.

The chain couples TRBV7-3 to TRBJ1-1; D possibly corresponds to TRBD1 (5 bases). The CDR3 is 14 amino acids. The germline V gene has CDR1 SGHTA and CDR2 FQGTGA. V lost 5 bases and J lost 3, with 13 bases in between. The CDR3 is CASSRRGRDTEAFF. The CDR3 DNA reads TGTGCCAGCAGCCGCCGGGGGAGGGACACTGAAGCTTTCTTT.

J is TRBJ2-1 and V is TRBV7-8; D is possibly TRBD1 (5 bases). The CDR3 spans 16 residues. Germline CDR1 and CDR2: SGHVS and FQNEAQ. Trimming pared 5 bases from V and 0 bases from J, leaving 14 bases between. The CDR3 bases are TGTGCCAGCAGCACACAGACAGCGATCTCCTACAATGAGCAGTTCTTC. This sequence encodes CASSTQTAISYNEQFF.

The V and J genes are TRBV6-6 and TRBJ1-4; a weak D match, TRBD1 (5 bases). Germline loops: CDR1 MNHNY, CDR2 SVGAGI (reference sequence). The CDR3 is made up of 15 amino acids. V was clipped by 0 bases and J by 8 bases, with 13 bases between them. CDR3 sequence (DNA): TGTGCCAGCAGTTACTCGGGCAGGGAAGGAGAAAAACTGTTTTTT. Translation gives CASSYSGREGEKLFF.

This clone was seen just once. The chain carries TRBV4-3 and TRBJ2-2; 7 nucleotides agree with TRBD2. CDR1 and CDR2 (germline): LGHNA, YSLEER. The V and J ends lost 4 bases and 6 bases, in that order; junction bases with no gene match: 17. The CDR3 has 18 residues. CDR3 sequence reads: CASSLHVAGRERAGELFF. For the CDR3, the DNA is TGCGCCAGCAGCCTCCATGTCGCTGGGCGGGAGCGGGCCGGGGAGCTGTTTTTT.